Listed below are T cell receptor beta chains from one sample, sequenced in a study of T-cell reconstitution after alpha-beta-depleted transplantation in children. TCRdb called the PCR reads again in MiXCR, with one record for every CDR3 protein. The sample has about a million distinct CDR3 sequences, 25% to 30% seen once; the top ten hold roughly 27%. The sequenced sample was PBMCs, mostly from graft donor cells, obtained 360 days after TCRalphabeta/CD19-depleted stem cell transplant. These receptors were obtained from a boy under three years old who had a stem cell transplant for SCID, so the T cells may come from the graft donor. CDR3s include the opening cysteine and the closing phenylalanine or tryptophan. The order of the fields is clone size, D gene, J gene, V gene, CDR3 DNA, CDR3 protein. D genes are given only for firm matches. Size tells how often a clone was seen (once, few, many) or the class of an expanded clone, and some rows leave it out.

>few|-|TRBJ2-7|TRBV7-7
TGTGCCAGCAGCCCCCTCCGGACTACCAGCACCGAGCAGTACTTC
CASSPLRTTSTEQYF
>-|TRBD2|TRBJ2-7|TRBV12-3/TRBV12-4
TGTGCCAGCAGTCAAAGCCTACTAGCGGGGGAGAGCTACGAGCAGTACTTC
CASSQSLLAGESYEQYF
>few|-|TRBJ2-7|TRBV20-1
TGCAGTGCCACCACAGAGAACTCCTACGAGCAGTACTTC
CSATTENSYEQYF
>-|-|TRBJ1-1|TRBV7-6
TGTGCCAGCAGCTTAGTTACACCTGTGAACACTGAAGCTTTCTTT
CASSLVTPVNTEAFF
>many|TRBD2|TRBJ2-3|TRBV28
TGCGCCAGCAGCTTGCTAGCGGGGGGCACAGATACGCAGTATTTT
CASSLLAGGTDTQYF
>-|TRBD2|TRBJ2-1|TRBV9
TGTGCCAGCAGCTCCCCCGGGACTAGGTACAATGAGCAGTTCTTC
CASSSPGTRYNEQFF
>few|-|TRBJ2-1|TRBV30
TGTGCCTGGAGTGTACTCCTTGGGGAGCAGTTCTTC
CAWSVLLGEQFF
>-|-|TRBJ2-5|TRBV14
TGTGCCAGCAGCCCCGACAGAGGTCTAGAGACCCAGTACTTC
CASSPDRGLETQYF
>-|TRBD1|TRBJ2-6|TRBV7-9
TGTGCCAGCAGCCCCAGGGGGCACGGGGCCAACGTCCTGACTTTC
CASSPRGHGANVLTF
>-|-|TRBJ2-5|TRBV20-1
TGCAGTGCTAGCGGCAGGGAGTGGGAGACCCAGTACTTC
CSASGREWETQYF
>-|-|TRBJ1-5|TRBV12-3/TRBV12-4
TGTGCCAGCAGCCCAGAGGCTTCTGGAAGCAATCAGCCCCAGCATTTT
CASSPEASGSNQPQHF
>once|TRBD2|TRBJ2-1|TRBV4-1
TGCGCCAGCAGCCAAGTTAGGGGGACTAGCATCGACAATGAGCAGTTCTTC
CASSQVRGTSIDNEQFF
>few|-|TRBJ2-3|TRBV28
TGTGCCAGCAGTTTATCCCTTGGGACCCGCACAGATACGCAGTATTTT
CASSLSLGTRTDTQYF
>few|TRBD1|TRBJ2-2|TRBV12-3/TRBV12-4
TGTGCCAGCAGGTACCGGGACAGGGAGGCCGGGGAGCTGTTTTTT
CASRYRDREAGELFF
>-|-|TRBJ2-7|TRBV20-1
TGCAGTGCTACCGACGGATACTCCTACGAGCAGTACTTC
CSATDGYSYEQYF
>-|-|TRBJ2-4|TRBV29-1
TGCAGCGTTGAAGAGGGACCAAAGAACATTCAGTACTTC
CSVEEGPKNIQYF
>few|-|TRBJ2-1|TRBV20-1
TGCAGTGCTAGAGTCAGCCCCCCGGGGAGCTCCTACAATGAGCAGTTCTTC
CSARVSPPGSSYNEQFF